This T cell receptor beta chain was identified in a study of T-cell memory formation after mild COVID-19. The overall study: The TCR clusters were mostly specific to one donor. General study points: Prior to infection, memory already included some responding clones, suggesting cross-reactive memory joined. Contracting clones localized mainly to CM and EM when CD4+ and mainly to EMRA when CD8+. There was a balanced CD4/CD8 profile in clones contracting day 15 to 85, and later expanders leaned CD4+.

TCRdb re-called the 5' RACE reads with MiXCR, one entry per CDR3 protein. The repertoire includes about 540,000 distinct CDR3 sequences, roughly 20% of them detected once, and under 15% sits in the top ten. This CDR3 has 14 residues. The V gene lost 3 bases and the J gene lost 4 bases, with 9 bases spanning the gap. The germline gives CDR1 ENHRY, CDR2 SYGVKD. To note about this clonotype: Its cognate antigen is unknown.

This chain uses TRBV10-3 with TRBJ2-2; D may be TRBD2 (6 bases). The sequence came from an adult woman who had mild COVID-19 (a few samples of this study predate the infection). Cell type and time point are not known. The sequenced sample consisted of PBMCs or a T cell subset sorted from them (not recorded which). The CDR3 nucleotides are TGTGCCATCAGTGAACGGGAGTTCACCGGGGAGCTGTTTTTT. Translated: CAISEREFTGELFF.